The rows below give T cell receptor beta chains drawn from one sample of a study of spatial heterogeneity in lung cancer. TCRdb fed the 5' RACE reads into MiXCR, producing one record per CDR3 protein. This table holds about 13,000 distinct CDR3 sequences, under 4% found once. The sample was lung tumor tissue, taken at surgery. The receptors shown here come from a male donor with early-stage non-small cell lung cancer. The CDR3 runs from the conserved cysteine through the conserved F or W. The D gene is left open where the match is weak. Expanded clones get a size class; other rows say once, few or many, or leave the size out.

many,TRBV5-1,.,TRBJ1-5,TGCGCCAGCAGCTTGGGACAGGAGAATCAGCCCCAGCATTTT,CASSLGQENQPQHF
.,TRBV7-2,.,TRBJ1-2,TGTGCCAGCAGCTCCCCGGACGGCCGCTATGGCTACACCTTC,CASSSPDGRYGYTF
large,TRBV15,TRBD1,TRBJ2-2,TGTGCCTCCAAACAGGGGGCGCCCGGGGAGCTGTTTTTT,CASKQGAPGELFF
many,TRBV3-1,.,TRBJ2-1,TGTGCCAGCAGCCAAAGCGGAAACAATGAGCAGTTCTTC,CASSQSGNNEQFF
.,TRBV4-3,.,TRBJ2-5,TGCGCCAGCAGCCAAGATCGGCCAGGGGGGCGTGAGACCCAGTACTTC,CASSQDRPGGRETQYF
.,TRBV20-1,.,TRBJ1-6,TGCAGTGCTAGAGAACTGACAGATGGAGGAAATTCACCCCTCCACTTT,CSARELTDGGNSPLHF
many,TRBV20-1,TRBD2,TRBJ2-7,TGCAGTGCTAGCGGCGGGAGGGCCGGTCACGAGCAGTACTTC,CSASGGRAGHEQYF
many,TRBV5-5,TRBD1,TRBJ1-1,TGTGCCAGCAGCTTGGGACAGGGTCGTGCTGAAGCTTTCTTT,CASSLGQGRAEAFF
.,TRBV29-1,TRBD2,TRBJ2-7,TGCAGCGTACTACCCGGGACTAGCGGGAGGTGGAAGCAGTACTTC,CSVLPGTSGRWKQYF
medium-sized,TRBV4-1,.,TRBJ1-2,TGCGCCAGCAGCCACTCCCAACACTTAAACTATGGCGACACCTTC,CASSHSQHLNYGDTF
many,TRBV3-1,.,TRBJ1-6,TGTGCCAGCAGCCTTCCTTTGGGGGGTTCACCCCTCCACTTT,CASSLPLGGSPLHF
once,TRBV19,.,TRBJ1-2,TGTGCCAGTAGTATAGGCCTCAGACAGGCGAGTAGCTATGGCTACACCTTC,CASSIGLRQASSYGYTF
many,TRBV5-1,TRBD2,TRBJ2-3,TGCGCCAGCAGCTTGGGACTAGCCACAGATACGCAGTATTTT,CASSLGLATDTQYF
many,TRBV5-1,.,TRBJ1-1,TGCGCCAGCAGTAACGGGAACACTGAAGCTTTCTTT,CASSNGNTEAFF
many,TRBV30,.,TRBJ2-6,TGTGCCTCGCCCGGGTCTGGGGCCAACGTCCTGACTTTC,CASPGSGANVLTF
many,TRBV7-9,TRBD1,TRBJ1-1,TGTGCCAGCAGCTCCACCGGGACAGGGCACAACACTGAAGCTTTCTTT,CASSSTGTGHNTEAFF
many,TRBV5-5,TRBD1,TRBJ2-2,TGTGCCACTGCCGGGACAGCGGCGAACACCGGGGAGCTGTTTTTT,CATAGTAANTGELFF
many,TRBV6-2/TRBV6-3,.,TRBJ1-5,TGTGCCAGCAGTTACGGGACCGACGGGGGTCAGCCCCAGCATTTT,CASSYGTDGGQPQHF
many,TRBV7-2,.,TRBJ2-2,TGTGCCAGCAGCACAACGGTTTGGGCAGGTTGCACCGGGGAGCTGTTTTTT,CASSTTVWAGCTGELFF
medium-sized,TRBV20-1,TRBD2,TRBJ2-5,TGCAGTGCTAGTTTTGGATTTGGTACTAGCGGTTTTCAAGAGACCCAGTACTTC,CSASFGFGTSGFQETQYF
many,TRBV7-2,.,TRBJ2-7,TGTGCCAGCAGCCCCCCGGGCGTTGGGTACGAGCAGTACTTC,CASSPPGVGYEQYF
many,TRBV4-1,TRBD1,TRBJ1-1,TGCGCCAGCAGCCTGACAGGGTGCAACACTGAAGCTTTCTTT,CASSLTGCNTEAFF
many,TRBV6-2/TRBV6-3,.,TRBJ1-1,TGTGCCAGCGACTCATTCCGGTCGGGGGGTGAAGCTTTCTTT,CASDSFRSGGEAFF
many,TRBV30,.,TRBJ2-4,TGTGCCTGGAGGTTATACAACATTCAGTACTTC,CAWRLYNIQYF
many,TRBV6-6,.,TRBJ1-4,TGTGCCGTTCAGTCGTCGGGGGCATTAGCCTATAATGAAAAACTGTTTTTT,CAVQSSGALAYNEKLFF
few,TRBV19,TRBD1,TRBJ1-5,TGTGCCAGTAGCCGGGGACAGGGCAATCAGCCCCAGCATTTT,CASSRGQGNQPQHF
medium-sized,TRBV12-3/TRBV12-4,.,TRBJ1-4,TGTGCCAGCAGTTCTCAGGGGAACTGGGAAAAACTGTTTTTT,CASSSQGNWEKLFF
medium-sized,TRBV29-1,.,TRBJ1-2,TGCAGCGTTGAAGTGCTGTTGGATGGCTACACCTTC,CSVEVLLDGYTF
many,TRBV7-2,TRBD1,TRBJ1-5,TGTGCCAGCAGCTTCGGGACAGGGAAACAGCCCCAGCATTTT,CASSFGTGKQPQHF
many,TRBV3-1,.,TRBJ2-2,TGTGCCAGCAGCCAACCTCCGACGAGAGGAGGCACCGGGGAGCTGTTTTTT,CASSQPPTRGGTGELFF
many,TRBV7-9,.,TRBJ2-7,TGTGCCAGCAGCTCGACGGGCCAGTCGTGGGAGCAGTACTTC,CASSSTGQSWEQYF
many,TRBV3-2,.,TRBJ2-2,TGTGCCAGCAGCCAAGAATCCCCCGGGGAGCTGTTTTTT,CASSQESPGELFF
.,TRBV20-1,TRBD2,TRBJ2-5,TGCAGTGCTCCCATAGCGGGGGGGCAAGAGACCCAGTACTTC,CSAPIAGGQETQYF
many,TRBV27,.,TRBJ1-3,TGTGCCAGCAGTTTATCGGCAGGAGAATATGGAAACACCATATATTTT,CASSLSAGEYGNTIYF
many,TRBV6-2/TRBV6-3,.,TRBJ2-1,TGTGCCAGCAGTTCGACAGGCCGGTACTACAATGAGCAGTTCTTC,CASSSTGRYYNEQFF
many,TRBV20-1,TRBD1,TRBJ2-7,TGCAGTGCTAGTTCGACCAGGGGGCGATACGAGCAGTACTTC,CSASSTRGRYEQYF
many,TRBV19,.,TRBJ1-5,TGTGCCAGTAGTACTTCCGGGACAATTAGCAATCAGCCCCAGCATTTT,CASSTSGTISNQPQHF
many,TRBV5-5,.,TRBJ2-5,TGTGCCAGCAGCACCCGGACTGGGGGAGAGACCCAGTACTTC,CASSTRTGGETQYF
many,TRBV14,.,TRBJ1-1,TGTGCCAGCAGCCAAGGACAGTTCATCACTGAAGCTTTCTTT,CASSQGQFITEAFF
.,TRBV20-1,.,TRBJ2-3,TGCAGTGCTAGAGGGCCCCTTGGGGTCACAGATACGCAGTATTTT,CSARGPLGVTDTQYF
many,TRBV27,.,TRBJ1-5,TGTGCCAGCAGTTTCCGTCGTCAGCCCCAGCATTTT,CASSFRRQPQHF
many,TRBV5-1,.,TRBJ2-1,TGCGCCAGCAGCTACAGGGCCCAGAGTGCCAATGAGCAGTTCTTC,CASSYRAQSANEQFF
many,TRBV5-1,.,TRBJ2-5,TGCGCCAGCAGCTTGAGGTCCCAAGGGGAGACCCAGTACTTC,CASSLRSQGETQYF
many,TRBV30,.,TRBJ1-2,TGTGCCTGGAACGACAGATCCTATGGCTACACCTTC,CAWNDRSYGYTF
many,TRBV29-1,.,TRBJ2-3,TGCAGCGTCGTACCGACTGGGCCTAATACGCAGTATTTT,CSVVPTGPNTQYF
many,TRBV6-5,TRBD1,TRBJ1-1,TGTGCCAGCAGTTCGAGAACAGGGGGGGGAACTGAAGCTTTCTTT,CASSSRTGGGTEAFF
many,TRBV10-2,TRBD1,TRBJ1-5,TGCGCCAGCAGTATAGGGACAGGGTTATATAGCAATCAGCCCCAGCATTTT,CASSIGTGLYSNQPQHF
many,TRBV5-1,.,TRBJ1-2,TGCGCCAGCAGCTTGGAGTCACTTGACTATGGCTACACCTTC,CASSLESLDYGYTF
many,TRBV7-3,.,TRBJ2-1,TGTGCCAGCAGCTCGGGACCACACAATGAGCAGTTCTTC,CASSSGPHNEQFF
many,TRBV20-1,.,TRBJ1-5,TGCAGTGCTAGAGTCGGGGTCGGCAATCAGCCCCAGCATTTT,CSARVGVGNQPQHF
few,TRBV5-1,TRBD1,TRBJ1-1,TGCGCCAGCAGCTTGGGGACAGGGTCCCTAGTCGCTTTCTTT,CASSLGTGSLVAFF
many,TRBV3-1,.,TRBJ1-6,TGTGCCAGCAGCCCCCGGGAGGTTTATTCACCCCTCCACTTT,CASSPREVYSPLHF